This T cell receptor beta chain was identified during a study of beta chain features in type 1 diabetes. General study points: Type 1 diabetes patients had moderately but significantly shorter TCRB CDR3s in all four CD4+ subsets.

Isolated RNA was reverse transcribed in full, so expressed TCRB transcripts were sequenced. This table comes from immunoSEQ multiplex PCR, and its TCRdb copy is limited to in-frame clones, with some not included. The table lists over 650,000 clones, 11% to 15% of them singletons. Details on this clone: The antigen is unknown.

Purity (above 98%) was reached by all sorted populations. Per the germline V gene, CDR1 is SEHNR and CDR2 is FQNEAQ (reference sequence). The CDR3 consists of 14 residues. Trimming shortened V by 5 bases and J by 8 bases, and 13 bases separated the two germline ends. Sequencing was done on a sample of naive CD4+ T cells from blood. The rearrangement links TRBV7-9 to TRBJ1-6, with D hard to call. The source is a man younger than 35 with type 1 diabetes. The CDR3 sequence: CASSRQAEYSPLHF. In nucleotides, the CDR3 is TGTGCCAGCAGCCGGCAGGCCGAGTATTCACCCCTCCACTTT.